A single sample gave rise to the 8 T cell receptor beta chains below, sequenced in a study of CD8+CD57+ T cells in acquired aplastic anemia (dated 2018 in TCRdb). Flow cytometry had shown CD8+CD57+ cell expansion in the patients selected for sequencing. Sequencing instrument: Illumina HiSeq 2000. Profiling of TCR beta VDJ combinations and CDR3 sequences used genomic DNA as the template. TCRdb reanalyzed the raw reads on its own, using fastp at Q25 for trimming and MiXCR for clone calling, and kept in-frame beta chains. Rows with a matching CDR3 protein are joined into one entry that keeps the most common DNA and genes. The sample data list fewer than 200,000 distinct CDR3 sequences, and around 48% of these were observed just once. The top ten hold roughly 1.1% of the sample. Sequenced input: sorted CD4+, CD8+, or CD8+CD57+ T cells (not recorded which) from PBMCs. These receptors were collected from a human donor with aplastic anemia.

This clonotype was counted between two and nine times. The gene calls are TRBV25-1 and TRBJ2-5; D unclear. The CDR3 covers 11 residues. V was trimmed by 4 bases and J by 2 bases, leaving 2 bases between them. CDR1 and CDR2 (germline): MGHDK, SYGVNS. The CDR3 DNA reads as TGTGCCAGCAGTGGTCAAGAGACCCAGTACTTC. Its translation is CASSGQETQYF.

Ten or more counts support this clonotype. The rearrangement uses TRBV10-3 and TRBJ2-5, with D possibly TRBD2 on 7 matching bases. Germline V CDR1 and CDR2: ENHRY, SYGVKD. This CDR3 comprises 17 residues. V was shortened by 6 bases and J by 5 bases, with 25 bases between the two germline ends. The CDR3 loop reads CAIRERLGGAEGETQYF. The CDR3 nucleotides read TGTGCCATCAGGGAACGATTAGGGGGGGCCGAGGGGGAGACCCAGTACTTC.

This clonotype was detected ten times or more. J is TRBJ1-5 and V is TRBV12-3 or TRBV12-4; D gene uncertain. The CDR3 loop spans 14 amino acids. Trimming shortened V by 6 bases and J by 4 bases, and 13 bases separated the two germline ends. The CDR3 is CASSPSRVNQPQHF. CDR3 DNA: TGTGCCAGCAGCCCTTCCCGGGTAAATCAGCCCCAGCATTTT.

The chain is built from TRBV2 and TRBJ2-7, with a weak D call TRBD2 (6 bases). This CDR3 is built from 13 residues. Germline V gene sequence: CDR1 SNHLY, CDR2 FYNNEI. The V and J ends lost 5 bases and 2 bases respectively, with 10 bases between them. In DNA, the CDR3 is TGTGCCAGCAGTTACGGGGGAACCTACGAGCAGTACTTC. Protein: CASSYGGTYEQYF.

The chain couples TRBV25-1 to TRBJ2-2, with D perhaps TRBD2 (5 bases). The CDR3 is 15 amino acids. Trimming left V 2 bases short and J 6 bases short, with 13 bases between. Germline V gene sequence: CDR1 MGHDK, CDR2 SYGVNS. The CDR3 reads CASSETGDWPGELFF. CDR3 DNA sequence: TGTGCCAGCAGTGAAACCGGGGATTGGCCCGGGGAGCTGTTTTTT.

There are many counts of this clonotype. This chain joins TRBV20-1 and TRBJ1-2; D not resolved. The V end lost 0 bases, the J end lost 4 bases, and 12 bases lay between the germline ends. Germline V lookup: CDR1 DFQATT, CDR2 SNEGSKA (reference sequence). The CDR3 has 14 amino acids. The CDR3 here is CSARELPGFYGYTF. The CDR3 nucleotides are TGCAGTGCTAGAGAACTCCCAGGATTCTATGGCTACACCTTC.

The chain employs TRBV9 and TRBJ1-4, with D maybe TRBD1 (5 bases). V dropped 3 bases and J dropped 8 bases, with 14 bases sitting between them. This CDR3 spans 14 amino acids. Germline-derived CDR1 and CDR2 are SGDLS and YYNGEE. The CDR3 spells CASSEAGLKEKLFF. DNA for the CDR3: TGTGCCAGCAGCGAGGCAGGGTTGAAAGAAAAACTGTTTTTT. Full variable domain (remainder filled in from reference TRBV9 and TRBJ1-4): DSGVTQTPKHLITATGQRVTLRCSPRSGDLSVYWYQQSLDQGLQFLIQYYNGEERAKGNILERFSAQQFPDLHSELNLSSLELGDSALYFCASSEAGLKEKLFFGSGTQLSVL.

In this sample, this clonotype turned up many times. The V call is TRBV4-1, the J call TRBJ2-7; D gene uncertain. Germline V gives CDR1 MGHRA, CDR2 YSYEKL. Trimming left V 0 bases short and J 0 bases short, with 12 bases between. This CDR3 spans 16 amino acids. The CDR3 nucleotides are TGCGCCAGCAGCCAAGAAGAAAGCGTGCGCTCCTACGAGCAGTACTTC. It yields the protein CASSQEESVRSYEQYF.